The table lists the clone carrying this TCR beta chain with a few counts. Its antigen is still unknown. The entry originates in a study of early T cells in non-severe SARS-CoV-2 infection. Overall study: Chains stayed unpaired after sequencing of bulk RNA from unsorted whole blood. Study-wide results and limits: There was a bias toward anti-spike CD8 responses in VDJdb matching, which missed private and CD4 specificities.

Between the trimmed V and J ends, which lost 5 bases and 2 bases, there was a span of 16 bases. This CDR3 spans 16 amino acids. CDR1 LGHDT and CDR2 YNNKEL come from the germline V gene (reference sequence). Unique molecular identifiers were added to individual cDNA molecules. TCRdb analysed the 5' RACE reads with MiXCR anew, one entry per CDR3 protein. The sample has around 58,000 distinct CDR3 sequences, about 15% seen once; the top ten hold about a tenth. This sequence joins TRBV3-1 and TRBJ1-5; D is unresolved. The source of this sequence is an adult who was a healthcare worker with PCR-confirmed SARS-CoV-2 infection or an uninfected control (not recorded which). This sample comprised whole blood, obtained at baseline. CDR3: CASSSGGGGGNQPQHF. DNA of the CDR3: TGTGCCAGCAGCTCCGGCGGAGGTGGTGGCAATCAGCCCCAGCATTTT.